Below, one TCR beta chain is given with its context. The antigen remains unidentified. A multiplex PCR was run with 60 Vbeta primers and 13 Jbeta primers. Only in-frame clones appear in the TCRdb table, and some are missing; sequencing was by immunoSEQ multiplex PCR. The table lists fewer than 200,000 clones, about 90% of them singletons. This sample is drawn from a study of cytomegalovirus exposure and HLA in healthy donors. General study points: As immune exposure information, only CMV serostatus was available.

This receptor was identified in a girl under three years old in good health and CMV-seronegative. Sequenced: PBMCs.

The CDR3: CASSLRLAGTQETQYF. The DNA of the CDR3 is TGTGCCAGCAGTTTACGACTAGCGGGGACACAAGAGACCCAGTACTTC. The chain combines TRBV6-6 with TRBJ2-5; 11 bases line up with TRBD2. Germline V gene data show CDR1 as MNHNY and CDR2 as SVGAGI (reference sequence). Trimming cost V 4 bases and J 2 bases; bases outside gene matches: 6. The CDR3 length is 16 residues.